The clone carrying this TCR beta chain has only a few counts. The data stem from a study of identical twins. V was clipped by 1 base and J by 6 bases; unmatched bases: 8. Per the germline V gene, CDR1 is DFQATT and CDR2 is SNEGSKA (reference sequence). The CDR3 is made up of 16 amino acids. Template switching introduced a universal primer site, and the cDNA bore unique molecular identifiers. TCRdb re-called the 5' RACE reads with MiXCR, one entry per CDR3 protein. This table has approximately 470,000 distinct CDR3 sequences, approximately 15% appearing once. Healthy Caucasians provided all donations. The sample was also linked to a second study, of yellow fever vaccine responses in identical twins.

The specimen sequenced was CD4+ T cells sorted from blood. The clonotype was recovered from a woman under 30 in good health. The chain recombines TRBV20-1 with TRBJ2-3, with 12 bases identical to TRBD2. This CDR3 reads CSARVPSGGAVDTQYF. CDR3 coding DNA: TGCAGTGCTAGAGTTCCTAGCGGGGGGGCCGTGGATACGCAGTATTTT.